This TCR beta chain is drawn from a study of brain metastases from non-small cell lung cancer. Whole-study findings and limits: Brain metastases had lower T-cell infiltration than primary tumors. TCR repertoires overlapped largely between brain metastases and matched primaries. Compared with their matched primary tumors, roughly 67% of brain metastases showed expanded T-cell clones.

TCRdb's table, derived via immunoSEQ multiplex PCR, lists solely in-frame clones and lacks some. The table lists roughly 14,000 clones, about four fifths of them singletons, with around 7.7% in the top ten. Deletions cut 3 bases from V and 0 bases from J, with 11 bases between. The CDR3 runs 16 residues. Germline V gives CDR1 MNHEY, CDR2 SMNVEV (reference sequence). Note on this clone: No antigen is known for it.

The sequenced sample was primary lung tumor tissue. The chain recombines TRBV27 with TRBJ2-2; D gene ambiguous. The receptor was derived from a donor aged 40 or over with non-small cell lung cancer. CDR3 amino acids: CASSFKGFSNTGELFF. CDR3 bases: TGTGCCAGCAGTTTCAAAGGGTTTTCGAACACCGGGGAGCTGTTTTTT.